Listed below are T cell receptor beta chains from one sample, sequenced in a study of immune cell composition in non-small cell lung cancer. TCRdb keeps only in-frame clones here, not all; method: immunoSEQ multiplex PCR. The repertoire includes over 3,500 clones, roughly two thirds of them detected once, and 7.5% to 10% sits in the top ten. The sample was lung tumor tissue. All receptors derive from a human donor with non-small cell lung cancer. Both conserved end residues are part of each CDR3. A D gene is named only where the DNA matches it firmly. Some rows have no size entry. The others give once, few or many, or a class for an expanded clone.

d_call | j_call | v_call | clone_size | cdr3_nt | cdr3_aa
- | TRBJ1-1 | TRBV4-3 | few | TGCGCCAGCAGCCGATCCTCAGTGGCTGAAGCTTTCTTT | CASSRSSVAEAFF
TRBD1 | TRBJ1-2 | TRBV4-2 | few | TGTGCCAGCAGCCACCTTGGAGGGGGCGATGGCTACACCTTC | CASSHLGGGDGYTF
- | TRBJ2-7 | TRBV12-5 | once | TGTGCTAGTGGTCCTGGGACTGGGAAAGACGAGCAGTACTTC | CASGPGTGKDEQYF
TRBD1 | TRBJ1-4 | TRBV4-1 | few | TGCGCCAGCAGCCTCCGCACCGGGACAGGGGTTTCAACTAATGAAAAACTGTTTTTT | CASSLRTGTGVSTNEKLFF
TRBD1 | TRBJ2-1 | TRBV19 | - | TGTGCCAGTAGGGGCTGGACAGGCGGGTCTGAGCAGTTCTTC | CASRGWTGGSEQFF
TRBD1 | TRBJ1-2 | TRBV10-1 | - | TGCGCCGCTAAAGAAGACAGGGGGTGTAATGGCTACACCTTC | CAAKEDRGCNGYTF
TRBD1 | TRBJ1-4 | TRBV19 | few | TGTGCCAGTGGCCTCGACAGGGGTGATAATGAAAAACTGTTTTTT | CASGLDRGDNEKLFF
- | TRBJ1-2 | TRBV6-5 | medium-sized | TGTGCCAGCAGCCAGACAGCTAACTATGGCTACACCTTC | CASSQTANYGYTF
TRBD2 | TRBJ2-5 | TRBV4-3 | - | TGCGCCAGCAGCCCTAACCCGGGACTAGTGGGGGACCTCCAAGAGACCCAGTACTTC | CASSPNPGLVGDLQETQYF
- | TRBJ2-3 | TRBV5-1 | - | TGCGCCAGCAGCTTGGCGGGGATTAGCACAGATACGCAGTATTTT | CASSLAGISTDTQYF
- | TRBJ2-5 | TRBV7-2 | - | TGTGCCAGCAGCCATCTATATCAAGAGACCCAGTACTTC | CASSHLYQETQYF
TRBD2 | TRBJ2-5 | TRBV12-5 | - | TGTGCTAGTGCCCTGGGACTATCCGAAGAGACCCAGTACTTC | CASALGLSEETQYF
- | TRBJ2-1 | TRBV27 | once | TGTGCCAGCAGTTTAGTAGCGGACAATGAGCAGTTCTTC | CASSLVADNEQFF
- | TRBJ1-1 | TRBV7-9 | once | TGTGCCAGCAGCCTTGAGACAGTGACTGAAGCTTTCTTT | CASSLETVTEAFF
- | TRBJ2-7 | TRBV10-3 | - | TGTGCCATCAGTGAGTCGAGTCTGAACTACGAGCAGTACTTC | CAISESSLNYEQYF
- | TRBJ1-1 | TRBV19 | - | TGTGCCAGTAGTGGCTTGGTCTTGCCCGGGGACACTGAAGCTTTCTTT | CASSGLVLPGDTEAFF
- | TRBJ2-7 | TRBV5-4 | - | TGTGCCAGCAGCTTAACGGGGGACTCCTACGAGCAGTACTTC | CASSLTGDSYEQYF
- | TRBJ1-3 | TRBV4-3 | - | TGCGCCAGCAGCCAAGTAACTCTACTCTCTGGAAACACCATATATTTT | CASSQVTLLSGNTIYF
TRBD1 | TRBJ2-1 | TRBV7-2 | once | TGTGCCAGCAGCTCCGACAGGGGGCCATACAATGAGCAGTTCTTC | CASSSDRGPYNEQFF
- | TRBJ2-6 | TRBV11-3 | - | TGTGCCAGCAGCCTATCAGGGGTTGGGGCCAACGTCCTGACTTTC | CASSLSGVGANVLTF
- | TRBJ2-7 | TRBV7-9 | once | TGTGCCAGCAGCTTCGTAGTTTCACAGAACTACGAGCAGTACTTC | CASSFVVSQNYEQYF
TRBD2 | TRBJ2-7 | TRBV19 | - | TGTGCCAGTAGTCTATTCGGGACTAGCGGCTACGAGCAGTACTTC | CASSLFGTSGYEQYF
- | TRBJ1-2 | TRBV4-3 | - | TGCGCCAGCAGCCAAGAGTCCAGGGCCCTCTTAAATGGCTACACCTTC | CASSQESRALLNGYTF
TRBD1 | TRBJ2-1 | TRBV4-3 | - | TGCGCCAGCAGCCAAGATCGGGGGACAGGGGGATACAATGAGCAGTTCTTC | CASSQDRGTGGYNEQFF
TRBD2 | TRBJ2-3 | TRBV4-2 | - | TGTGCCAGCAGCCAAGATCTCGGTAGCGGGGTTAGAGATACGCAGTATTTT | CASSQDLGSGVRDTQYF
- | TRBJ2-2 | TRBV4-3 | - | TGCGCCAGCAGCCAAGATCCGGGGTCCCCCGGGGAGCTGTTTTTT | CASSQDPGSPGELFF
- | TRBJ2-1 | TRBV7-9 | - | TGTGCCAGCAGCCCACCCGGCGGACTCTACAATGAGCAGTTCTTC | CASSPPGGLYNEQFF
TRBD1 | TRBJ2-5 | TRBV4-1 | few | TGCGCCAGCAGCCAGGGGACAGGGGAAGAGACCCAGTACTTC | CASSQGTGEETQYF
TRBD2 | TRBJ2-3 | TRBV28 | - | TGTGCCAGCAGTTTATGGCGGGAGGGCCTCGATACGCAGTATTTT | CASSLWREGLDTQYF
- | TRBJ2-5 | TRBV9 | - | TGTGCCAGCAGCGTAGGTGGAGGTGGGTCGGCCGGAGAGACCCAGTACTTC | CASSVGGGGSAGETQYF
- | TRBJ2-1 | TRBV5-6 | - | TGTGCCAGCAGCTTGGTCTCGGGGATAGCTGTAAGTGAGCAGTTCTTC | CASSLVSGIAVSEQFF
- | TRBJ2-1 | TRBV29-1 | - | TGCAGCGTTGAAGATCGGGCTAGCAGTTACAATGAGCAGTTCTTC | CSVEDRASSYNEQFF
- | TRBJ2-1 | TRBV19 | few | TGTGCCAGTAGCAAATTAACTCTCAATGAGCAGTTCTTC | CASSKLTLNEQFF
- | TRBJ2-6 | TRBV29-1 | few | TGCAGCGTTAAAGGGGGGCCCGGGGCCAACGTCCTGACTTTC | CSVKGGPGANVLTF
- | TRBJ1-2 | TRBV4-3 | - | TGCGCCAGCAGCCAAGATGGGGGTTTTGAGGGGGGGCCGAATGGCTACACCTTC | CASSQDGGFEGGPNGYTF
- | TRBJ1-1 | TRBV6-5 | - | TGTGCCAGCAGTCTTTTTAGGGGGACTGAAGCTTTCTTT | CASSLFRGTEAFF
- | TRBJ2-5 | TRBV10-3 | few | TGTGCCATCAGTGCGGACACAGAGACCCAGTACTTC | CAISADTETQYF
- | TRBJ1-5 | TRBV19 | - | TGTGCCAGTACTGACATCTCTTATCAGCCCCAGCATTTT | CASTDISYQPQHF
- | TRBJ2-7 | TRBV5-1 | - | TGCGCCAGCAGCTTGGCGGAATCTAACCGGGACTACGAGCAGTACTTC | CASSLAESNRDYEQYF
- | TRBJ2-4 | TRBV7-9 | - | TGTGCCAGCAGCTCCAGGGGTTATGTAACCAAAAACATTCAGTACTTC | CASSSRGYVTKNIQYF
- | TRBJ2-1 | TRBV7-3 | - | TGTGCCAGCAGCTCCCCTAGCGCAAACTACAATGAGCAGTTCTTC | CASSSPSANYNEQFF
- | TRBJ1-2 | TRBV19 | - | TGTGCCAGCGGACGGACAGTCCTTGGCTACACCTTC | CASGRTVLGYTF
- | TRBJ2-7 | TRBV28 | - | TGTGCCAGCAGCCACACCTACGAGCAGTACTTC | CASSHTYEQYF
- | TRBJ1-1 | TRBV19 | - | TGTGCCAGTAGTGACAGAGGAAAGAGGACTGAAGCTTTCTTT | CASSDRGKRTEAFF
- | TRBJ1-2 | TRBV4-1 | - | TGCGCCAGCAGCCAAGTAATTCGTACTTATGGCTACACCTTC | CASSQVIRTYGYTF
TRBD2 | TRBJ2-7 | TRBV27 | - | TGTGCCAGCAGTTTACAATCGACTAGCGGGAGTGTCCGCGAGCAGTACTTC | CASSLQSTSGSVREQYF
- | TRBJ2-3 | TRBV5-4 | - | TGTGCCAGCAGCTTGGGGCCCAACACAGATACGCAGTATTTT | CASSLGPNTDTQYF
TRBD1 | TRBJ2-5 | TRBV7-2 | few | TGTGCCAGCAGCTTAAGTTCGGGACAGAAAGAGACCCAGTACTTC | CASSLSSGQKETQYF
- | TRBJ2-5 | TRBV18 | - | TGTGCCAGCTCACCAAGGACACAAGAGACCCAGTACTTC | CASSPRTQETQYF
- | TRBJ2-1 | TRBV12-5 | - | TGTGCTAGTGGTTTGGCCCAGTCGGGGGGCGGGGGAGTCAATGAGCAGTTCTTC | CASGLAQSGGGGVNEQFF